Shown below are 29 T cell receptor beta chains from a single sample sequenced in a study of T cell responses to AZD1222 COVID-19 vaccine. Profiled with immunoSEQ multiplex PCR; TCRdb holds only in-frame clones, not every one. The sample records 150,000 or so clones, about 92% being singletons. The sample here was peripheral blood, taken on day 0 of AZD1222 vaccination. The source is an adult in good health.

The chain recombines TRBV19 with TRBJ1-1; D not certain. The CDR3 is 14 residues long. V lost 7 bases to trimming and J lost 2 bases, with 14 bases between them. Per the germline V gene, CDR1 is LNHDA and CDR2 is SQIVND (reference sequence). CDR3 in amino acids: CASILASGNTEAFF. CDR3 sequence (DNA): TGTGCCAGTATCCTGGCATCCGGTAACACTGAAGCTTTCTTT.

The chain recombines TRBV7-9 with TRBJ1-2; maybe TRBD1 (5 bases). The CDR3 consists of 15 residues. V was cut by 2 bases and J by 3 bases, with 13 bases left in between. The germline V gene has CDR1 SEHNR and CDR2 FQNEAQ (reference sequence). CDR3 DNA: TGTGCCAGCAGCTTATCTGGCAGGGAGGACTATGGCTACACCTTC. Its translation: CASSLSGREDYGYTF.

This sequence joins TRBV7-3 and TRBJ2-3, with no clear D. This CDR3 has 13 residues. Trimming took off 3 bases at V and 3 bases at J, with 7 bases between the two ends. Germline values: CDR1 SGHTA, CDR2 FQGTGA. The CDR3 bases are TGTGCCAGCAGCTTCGGGTATACAGATACGCAGTATTTT. This encodes CASSFGYTDTQYF.

This chain uses TRBV12-3 or TRBV12-4 with TRBJ2-7; tentatively, D is TRBD1 (5 bases). Trimming stripped 5 bases from V and 7 bases from J, with 9 bases between. The CDR3 runs to 11 residues. CDR3 nucleotide sequence: TGTGCCAGCAGTCCTGACAGAGAGCAGTACTTC. Translated: CASSPDREQYF.

The chain has TRBV6-1 and TRBJ2-1, with TRBD2 matching over 7 bases. V dropped 2 bases and J dropped 8; count of bases not matched to a gene: 12. The CDR3 loop spans 16 amino acids. CDR1 and CDR2 (germline): MNHNS, SASEGT. The CDR3: CASSEIGGVGSDEQFF. In nucleotides, the CDR3 is TGTGCCAGCAGTGAAATTGGGGGGGTAGGATCGGATGAGCAGTTCTTC.

The chain joins TRBV21-1 to TRBJ1-3. TRBV21-1 is a pseudogene segment. This CDR3 is 20 amino acids long. The CDR3 loop is CASSKEGPARGRGSGNTIYF. CDR3 in DNA: TGTGCCAGCAGCAAGGAGGGGCCGGCCAGGGGCCGAGGGTCTGGAAACACCATATATTTT.

The rearrangement uses TRBV7-3 and TRBJ2-5; TRBD1 matches at 9 bases. Losses at the gene ends were 4 bases for V and 5 bases for J; bases not matched to a gene: 8. Germline V gene sequence: CDR1 SGHTA, CDR2 FQGTGA. This CDR3 has 15 residues. The CDR3 DNA follows: TGTGCCAGCAGCTCCCTCGCGACAGGGGGGGAGACCCAGTACTTC. As protein: CASSSLATGGETQYF. Variable domain in full (rest from reference TRBV7-3 and TRBJ2-5): GAGVSQTPSNKVTEKGKYVELRCDPISGHTALYWYRQSLGQGPEFLIYFQGTGAADDSGLPNDRFFAVRPEGSVSTLKIQRTERGDSAVYLCASSSLATGGETQYFGPGTRLLVL.

This sequence joins TRBV2 and TRBJ2-5; D tentatively reads TRBD1 or TRBD2 (5 bases each). The CDR3 consists of 13 residues. V dropped 8 bases and J dropped 2 bases, with 12 bases sitting between them. The germline gives CDR1 SNHLY, CDR2 FYNNEI. CDR3: CASLRGRQETQYF. CDR3 DNA: TGTGCCAGCCTGAGGGGACGGCAAGAGACCCAGTACTTC.

V gene TRBV19 combines with J gene TRBJ2-3; D is unclear. The ends were cut back, 3 bases at V and 2 bases at J, with 15 bases in the middle. The V gene's germline CDR1 is LNHDA and CDR2 SQIVND (reference sequence). The CDR3 sequence is 16 residues long. The CDR3 is CASSISYRVVTDTQYF. The CDR3 bases are TGTGCCAGTAGTATCAGCTATAGGGTTGTCACAGATACGCAGTATTTT.

The table lists this clone with a count of one. The J gene is TRBJ1-2, the V gene TRBV6-5, with 7 nucleotides matching TRBD1. Looked up from germline, CDR1 is MNHEY and CDR2 is SVGAGI. This CDR3 is built from 15 residues. V gave up 5 bases and J gave up 0 bases; unmatched junction bases: 6. The CDR3 DNA is TGTGCCAGCAGTCCTACAGGGGTGTCTAACTATGGCTACACCTTC. Its protein product is CASSPTGVSNYGYTF.

This clone was found once. The chain employs TRBV30 and TRBJ1-6; D gene ambiguous. From germline, CDR1 is GTSNPN and CDR2 SVGIG (reference sequence). The V and J ends lost 2 bases and 7 bases respectively, with 9 bases between them. The CDR3 extends over 13 amino acids. The CDR3 loop reads CAWSQDDNSPLHF. CDR3 DNA sequence: TGTGCCTGGAGTCAAGATGACAATTCACCCCTCCACTTT.

This chain connects TRBV5-8 to TRBJ2-7; 7 bases fit TRBD1. J lost 0 bases, V lost 4 bases, and 13 bases had no gene match. CDR1 and CDR2 (germline): SGHTS, YDEGEE. The CDR3 is made up of 17 amino acids. This CDR3 reads CASSQELTGRLSYEQYF. The CDR3 DNA reads TGTGCCAGCAGCCAGGAATTGACAGGGCGCCTCTCCTACGAGCAGTACTTC.

The chain joins TRBV6-2 or TRBV6-3 to TRBJ1-2; 8 bases agree with TRBD1. Germline lookup yields CDR1 MNHEY and CDR2 SVGEGT. The CDR3 is 15 residues long. With 2 bases clipped from V and 3 bases from J, the junction kept 5 bases outside the gene matches. The CDR3 sequence is CASSYGPGQDYGYTF. The CDR3 DNA reads TGTGCCAGCAGTTACGGCCCGGGACAGGACTATGGCTACACCTTC.

V usage is TRBV4-3 and J usage is TRBJ2-2, with no clear D. Germline CDR1 LGHNA, CDR2 YSLEER. Between the trimmed V and J ends, which lost 0 bases and 5 bases, there was a span of 7 bases. This CDR3 region has 14 residues. CDR3 region: CASSQDQSTGELFF. The CDR3 DNA is TGCGCCAGCAGCCAAGACCAGAGTACCGGGGAGCTGTTTTTT.

This clone was observed once. The genes are TRBV14 and TRBJ1-2; 8 nucleotides match TRBD1. Trimming at V came to 0 bases and at J to 4 bases, leaving 10 bases not matched to a gene. Per germline, CDR1 SGHDN and CDR2 FVKESK. The CDR3 consists of 17 residues. The CDR3 region has the DNA TGTGCCAGCAGCCAAGATTTTTCCGGACAGGGCCTCTATGGCTACACCTTC. This translates into CASSQDFSGQGLYGYTF.

The chain combines TRBV3-1 (or the pseudogene TRBV3-2) with TRBJ2-7; no clear D. The germline gives CDR1 LGHDT, CDR2 YNNKEL (reference sequence). V gave up 4 bases and J gave up 1 base, with 11 bases separating them. This CDR3 spans 14 amino acids. CDR3 residues: CASSLREFSYEQYF. The CDR3 DNA reads TGTGCCAGCAGCCTACGCGAGTTTTCCTACGAGCAGTACTTC.

The J gene is TRBJ2-7, the V gene TRBV25-1, with TRBD1 matching over 8 bases. The length of the CDR3 is 16 residues. The V gene end was trimmed by 6 bases and the J gene end by 4 bases; junction bases not matched to a gene: 14. CDR1 and CDR2 from the germline V gene are MGHDK and SYGVNS. The CDR3 protein is CASRGDPGQEDYEQYF. The CDR3 DNA follows: TGTGCCAGCAGGGGGGATCCGGGACAGGAAGATTACGAGCAGTACTTC.

The CDR3 loop reads CASSGDRGTGELFF. The CDR3 DNA sequence: TGTGCCAGCAGCGGTGACAGGGGGACCGGGGAGCTGTTTTTT. The rearrangement links TRBV11-1 to TRBJ2-2, with 9 bases lining up with TRBD1. The CDR3 has 14 residues. The J segment lost 5 bases and the V segment lost 5 bases, leaving 3 bases of the junction unmatched. The germline V gene has CDR1 SGHAT and CDR2 FQDESV (reference sequence).

In this sample, this clone turned up once. J is TRBJ1-2 and V is TRBV4-3; possibly TRBD1 for D (5 bases). There are 16 residues in the CDR3. Trimming left V 0 bases short and J 4 bases short, with 15 bases between. Germline-derived CDR1 and CDR2 are LGHNA and YSLEER. DNA of the CDR3: TGCGCCAGCAGCCAAGAGCGGGACGAAGCACCCTATGGCTACACCTTC. As protein: CASSQERDEAPYGYTF.

The chain is built from TRBV18 and TRBJ1-1; D remains unclear. Germline V gene lookup returns CDR1 KGHSH and CDR2 LQKENI. Trimming took 4 bases from V and 3 from J, leaving 9 bases between them. The CDR3 is 13 residues long. CDR3 bases: TGTGCCAGCTCACGGGTGCGAGACACTGAAGCTTTCTTT. The encoded protein is CASSRVRDTEAFF.

J is TRBJ1-2 and V is TRBV11-2; unclear D gene. V was clipped by 0 bases and J by 6 bases, with 11 bases between them. The CDR3 loop spans 14 amino acids. The germline V gene encodes CDR1 SGHAT and CDR2 FQNNGV. The CDR3 here is CASSLESRSHGYTF. DNA for the CDR3: TGTGCCAGCAGCTTAGAGTCTCGGTCACATGGCTACACCTTC.

The CDR3 DNA reads as TGCGCCAGCAGCTTGTCAGGGCCCCGCACAGATACGCAGTATTTT. It translates to CASSLSGPRTDTQYF. This chain connects TRBV5-1 to TRBJ2-3; tentatively, D is TRBD1 (5 bases). Trimming took off 1 base at V and 1 base at J, with 10 bases between the two ends. This CDR3 is built from 15 residues. The germline V gene has CDR1 SGHRS and CDR2 YFSETQ. The full variable domain, completed using reference TRBV5-1 and TRBJ2-3, is KAGVTQTPRYLIKTRGQQVTLSCSPISGHRSVSWYQQTPGQGLQFLFEYFSETQRNKGNFPGRFSGRQFSNSRSEMNVSTLELGDSALYLCASSLSGPRTDTQYFGPGTRLTVL.

V is TRBV4-3 and J is TRBJ2-5; TRBD2 matches at 8 bases. Germline-derived CDR1 and CDR2 are LGHNA and YSLEER. The CDR3 covers 15 residues. The trim removed 0 bases at V and 4 bases at J, leaving 4 bases unmatched. The chain's CDR3 is CASSQDGRGAETQYF. The CDR3 DNA sequence: TGCGCCAGCAGCCAAGATGGGCGGGGGGCAGAGACCCAGTACTTC.

The chain is built from TRBV28 and TRBJ2-3; no clear D. The germline V gene has CDR1 MDHEN and CDR2 SYDVKM. This CDR3 is built from 13 residues. The V gene lost 11 bases and the J gene lost 8 bases, with 20 bases spanning the gap. The CDR3 region is CARPEPLMRTQYF. For the CDR3, the DNA is TGTGCCCGACCCGAGCCCCTTATGCGTACGCAGTATTTT. Drawing the rest from reference TRBV28 and TRBJ2-3, the complete variable domain is DVKVTQSSRYLVKRTGEKVFLECVQDMDHENMFWYRQDPGLGLRLIYFSYDVKMKEKGDIPEGYSVSREKKERFSLILESASTNQTSMYLCARPEPLMRTQYFGPGTRLTVL.

This clone was observed once. The chain links TRBV5-1 to TRBJ2-1; D not certain. CDR3 length: 13 amino acids. Germline lookup yields CDR1 SGHRS and CDR2 YFSETQ. The V gene lost 7 bases and the J gene lost 5 bases, with 13 bases spanning the gap. CDR3: CASGVNKNNEQFF. For the CDR3, the DNA is TGCGCCAGCGGGGTAAACAAGAACAATGAGCAGTTCTTC.

V usage is TRBV19 and J usage is TRBJ1-1; D perhaps matches TRBD1 (5 bases). V was trimmed by 4 bases and J by 0 bases, leaving 9 bases between them. Germline V lookup: CDR1 LNHDA, CDR2 SQIVND (reference sequence). This CDR3 is 14 amino acids long. CDR3 in DNA: TGTGCCAGTAGTAGACCGACAGTGAACACTGAAGCTTTCTTT. It encodes CASSRPTVNTEAFF. Supplemented by reference TRBV19 and TRBJ1-1, the full variable domain reads DGGITQSPKYLFRKEGQNVTLSCEQNLNHDAMYWYRQDPGQGLRLIYYSQIVNDFQKGDIAEGYSVSREKKESFPLTVTSAQKNPTAFYLCASSRPTVNTEAFFGQGTRLTVV.

The chain joins TRBV7-9 to TRBJ2-7; 10 nucleotides agree with TRBD1. V was clipped by 5 bases and J by 4 bases; unmatched bases: 5. Germline V gene data show CDR1 as SEHNR and CDR2 as FQNEAQ (reference sequence). This CDR3 is built from 14 residues. As DNA, the CDR3 is TGTGCCAGCAGCCGCGACAGGGGGCATTACGAGCAGTACTTC. Amino acid sequence: CASSRDRGHYEQYF.

This chain links TRBV7-6 with TRBJ2-2; 11 bases are a match to TRBD2. This CDR3 region has 17 residues. Germline-derived CDR1 and CDR2 are SGHVS and FNYEAQ. Losses at the gene ends were 5 bases for V and 3 bases for J; bases not matched to a gene: 8. CDR3 bases: TGTGCCAGCAGCATAGATCCGGGACTAGCGGACACCGGGGAGCTGTTTTTT. Protein: CASSIDPGLADTGELFF.

V and J are TRBV2 and TRBJ1-2; unclear D gene. This CDR3 contains 15 residues. The germline V gene encodes CDR1 SNHLY and CDR2 FYNNEI. The ends were cut back, 6 bases at V and 2 bases at J, with 16 bases in the middle. The CDR3 here is CASSAGPRVNYGYTF. CDR3 in DNA: TGTGCCAGCAGCGCCGGGCCAAGGGTGAACTATGGCTACACCTTC.